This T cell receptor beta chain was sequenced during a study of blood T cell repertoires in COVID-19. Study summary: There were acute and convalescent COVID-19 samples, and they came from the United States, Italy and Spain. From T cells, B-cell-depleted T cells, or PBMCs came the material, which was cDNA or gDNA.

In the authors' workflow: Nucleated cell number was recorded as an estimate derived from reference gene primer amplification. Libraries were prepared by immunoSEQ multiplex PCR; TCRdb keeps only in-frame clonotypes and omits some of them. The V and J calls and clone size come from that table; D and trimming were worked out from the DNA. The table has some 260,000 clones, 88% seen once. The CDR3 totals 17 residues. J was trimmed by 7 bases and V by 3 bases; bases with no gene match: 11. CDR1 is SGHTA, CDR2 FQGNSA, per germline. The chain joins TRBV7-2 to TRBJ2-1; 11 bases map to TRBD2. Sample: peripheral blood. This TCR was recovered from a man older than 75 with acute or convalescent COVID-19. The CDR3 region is CASSFPRRTSGRNEQFF. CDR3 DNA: TGTGCCAGCAGCTTTCCAAGACGTACTAGCGGGAGAAATGAGCAGTTCTTC.